This entry features one T cell receptor (beta chain) sequence. The repertoire was sequenced with immunoSEQ multiplex PCR; TCRdb's copy has only in-frame clones and lacks some. The profile shows roughly 120,000 clones, roughly 92% of them singletons. V lost 7 bases and J lost 5, with 21 bases in between. Germline CDR1 and CDR2: SNHLY and FYNNEI. The CDR3 has 15 residues. This sample is drawn from a study of siplizumab effects on memory and regulatory T cells. This sequence originates from a human donor in good health. Sequenced material: CD4+ T cells sorted from blood. This chain links TRBV2 with TRBJ2-7; D is uncertain. CDR3 coding DNA: TGTGCCAGCACAAAACAGTTAGTGGGCGGCCACGAGCAGTACTTC. Encoded protein: CASTKQLVGGHEQYF.